A selection of T cell receptor beta chains follows, all from one sample in a study of technical replicates of blood from a few donors. Profiling relied on immunoSEQ multiplex PCR, and the TCRdb table lists in-frame clones only, not all of them. Altogether 62,000 or so clones are present, approximately 89% being singletons, with the ten largest covering around 5.3%. Sequenced: PBMCs. Source of these receptors: a human donor in good health. Some clones in this sample may be carry-over from other donors' samples. Each CDR3 is given with its conserved first and last residue. The D gene is left open where the match is weak. Clone size is shown for a subset of rows, as once, few, many or a class of expanded clone.

d_gene	v_gene	abundance	j_gene	CDR3aa	CDR3nt
.	TRBV5-6	few	TRBJ2-4	CASSLAGEDIQYF	TGTGCCAGCAGCTTGGCCGGGGAAGACATTCAGTACTTC
TRBD2	TRBV5-1	.	TRBJ2-5	CASSLGTSGSEETQYF	TGCGCCAGCAGCTTGGGGACTAGCGGGAGCGAGGAGACCCAGTACTTC
.	TRBV7-7	.	TRBJ2-3	CASSSGGGDTQYF	TGTGCCAGCAGCTCCGGTGGGGGGGATACGCAGTATTTT
.	TRBV7-2	.	TRBJ2-2	CASSLVLGMVGELFF	TGTGCCAGCAGCTTAGTACTAGGAATGGTCGGGGAGCTGTTTTTT
.	TRBV7-9	.	TRBJ1-1	CASSLGDLGAFF	TGTGCCAGCAGCTTAGGGGACTTGGGGGCTTTCTTT
.	TRBV18	.	TRBJ2-7	CASSPGSGGYEQYF	TGTGCCAGCTCCCCGGGTAGCGGCGGGTACGAGCAGTACTTC
TRBD2	TRBV2	once	TRBJ2-2	CASTPTSGNTGELFF	TGTGCCAGCACCCCGACTAGCGGGAACACCGGGGAGCTGTTTTTT
TRBD1	TRBV7-2	.	TRBJ2-7	CASSASGGSYEQYF	TGTGCCAGCAGCGCTTCAGGGGGATCCTACGAGCAGTACTTC
.	TRBV7-7	.	TRBJ2-1	CASSSQGGHEQFF	TGTGCCAGCAGCTCCCAGGGTGGGCATGAGCAGTTCTTC
.	TRBV7-3	.	TRBJ1-1	CASSLGGSMNTEAFF	TGTGCCAGCAGCTTAGGCGGATCCATGAACACTGAAGCTTTCTTT
.	TRBV29-1	.	TRBJ2-3	CSVEDETDVSTDTQYF	TGCAGCGTTGAAGACGAGACTGACGTTAGCACAGATACGCAGTATTTT
.	TRBV19	.	TRBJ1-3	CASSIDSPSPSGNTIYF	TGTGCCAGTAGTATAGATTCCCCCAGTCCCTCTGGAAACACCATATATTTT
TRBD2	TRBV4-3	.	TRBJ2-5	CASSQVSSGQETQYF	TGCGCCAGCAGCCAAGTATCTAGCGGGCAAGAGACCCAGTACTTC
TRBD1	TRBV5-1	.	TRBJ2-7	CASSLRKTGGYYEQYF	TGCGCCAGCAGCTTAAGAAAGACAGGGGGGTATTACGAGCAGTACTTC
TRBD1	TRBV11-2	.	TRBJ1-3	CASRLSGTGVRMAGNTIYF	TGTGCCAGCAGACTCTCCGGGACAGGAGTAAGAATGGCCGGAAACACCATATATTTT
.	TRBV11-1	.	TRBJ1-1	CASSLRTVATEAFF	TGTGCCAGCAGCTTAAGGACAGTGGCCACTGAAGCTTTCTTT
.	TRBV5-6	.	TRBJ1-6	CASSWDIYSPLHF	TGTGCCAGCAGCTGGGACATTTATTCACCCCTCCACTTT
TRBD2	TRBV5-4	.	TRBJ2-7	CASSLASGSGEQYF	TGTGCCAGCAGCTTGGCTAGCGGGTCCGGGGAGCAGTACTTC
.	TRBV19	.	TRBJ2-6	CASSGRDSGANVLTF	TGTGCCAGTAGCGGCAGGGACTCTGGGGCCAACGTCCTGACTTTC
.	TRBV29-1	few	TRBJ1-1	CSVRSGIVEAFF	TGCAGCGTGCGCTCAGGGATCGTAGAGGCTTTCTTT
TRBD2	TRBV11-3	.	TRBJ2-5	CASSPGTKETQYF	TGTGCCAGCAGCCCCGGGACTAAAGAGACCCAGTACTTC
TRBD1	TRBV18	.	TRBJ2-3	CASSLQGATDTQYF	TGTGCCAGCTCATTACAGGGGGCGACAGATACGCAGTATTTT
.	TRBV10-1	.	TRBJ1-2	CATSDYTF	TGCGCCACTAGCGACTACACCTTC
.	TRBV5-1	.	TRBJ1-1	CASSFNPGPWDKAFF	TGCGCCAGCAGCTTTAATCCAGGGCCCTGGGATAAAGCTTTCTTT
TRBD1	TRBV5-8	few	TRBJ2-5	CASSQDRDQETQYF	TGTGCCAGCAGTCAAGACAGGGATCAAGAGACCCAGTACTTC
TRBD1	TRBV6-5	medium-sized	TRBJ1-1	CASSFTGTVNTEAFF	TGTGCCAGCAGTTTTACCGGGACAGTGAACACTGAAGCTTTCTTT
.	TRBV18	.	TRBJ2-7	CASSPGGGKGEQYF	TGTGCCAGCTCACCAGGAGGGGGCAAGGGTGAGCAGTACTTC
TRBD2	TRBV9	.	TRBJ2-5	CASSEGSLAGGQGETQYF	TGTGCCAGCAGCGAGGGATCACTAGCGGGGGGGCAAGGAGAGACCCAGTACTTC